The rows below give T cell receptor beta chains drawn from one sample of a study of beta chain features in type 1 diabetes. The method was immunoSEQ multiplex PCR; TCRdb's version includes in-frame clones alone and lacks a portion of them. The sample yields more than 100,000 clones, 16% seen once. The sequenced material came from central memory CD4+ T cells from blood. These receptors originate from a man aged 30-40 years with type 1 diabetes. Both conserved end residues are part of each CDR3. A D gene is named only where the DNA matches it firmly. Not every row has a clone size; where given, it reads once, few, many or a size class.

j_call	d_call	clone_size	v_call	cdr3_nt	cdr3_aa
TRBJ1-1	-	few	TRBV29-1	TGCAGCTCTGGGGAGAACACTGAAGCTTTCTTT	CSSGENTEAFF
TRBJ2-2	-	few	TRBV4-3	TGCGCCAGCAGCAACCTGCTGGACGGGGAGCTGTTTTTT	CASSNLLDGELFF
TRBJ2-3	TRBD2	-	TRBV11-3	TGTGCCAGCAGCCCCGGGACTAGCGGTGCTAATACGCAGTATTTT	CASSPGTSGANTQYF
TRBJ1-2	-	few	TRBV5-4	TGTGCCAGCAGCTTGGGACAGGCGGAGTACTATGGCTACACCTTC	CASSLGQAEYYGYTF
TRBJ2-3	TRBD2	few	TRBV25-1	TGTGCCAGCAGTGACCCGACTAGCGGGGGGGCGGATACGCAGTATTTT	CASSDPTSGGADTQYF
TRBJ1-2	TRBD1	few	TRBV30	TGTGCCTGTCGTTTAGGGACAGGGATCTCATACACCTTC	CACRLGTGISYTF
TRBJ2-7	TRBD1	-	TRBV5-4	TGTGCCAGCACCAGACAGGGAGCCTACGAGCAGTACTTC	CASTRQGAYEQYF
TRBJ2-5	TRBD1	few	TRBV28	TGTGCCAGCAGATCGGGACAGGGGTACCAAGAGACCCAGTACTTC	CASRSGQGYQETQYF
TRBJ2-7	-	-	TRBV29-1	TGCAGCGGTGCACAGGGGAGGGGGCAGTACTTC	CSGAQGRGQYF
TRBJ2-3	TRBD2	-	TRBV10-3	TGTGCCATCAGTCTTCTAGCGGGGGATGATACGCAGTATTTT	CAISLLAGDDTQYF
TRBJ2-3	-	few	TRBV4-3	TGCGCCAGCAGCCAGCATTTCACAGATACGCAGTATTTT	CASSQHFTDTQYF
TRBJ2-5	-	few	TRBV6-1	TGTGCCAGCAGTGAAGGTCACAGCGCCCAAGAGACCCAGTACTTC	CASSEGHSAQETQYF
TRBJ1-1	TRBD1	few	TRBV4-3	TGCGCCAGCAGCCAAGATCTTTCAGGGGGGACTGAAGCTTTCTTT	CASSQDLSGGTEAFF
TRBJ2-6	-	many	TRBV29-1	TGCAGCGCTTCAGGGAAGGCTGGGGCCAACGTCCTGACTTTC	CSASGKAGANVLTF
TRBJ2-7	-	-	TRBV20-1	TGCAGTGCTAGTGCCGGGGGCGAGCAGTACTTC	CSASAGGEQYF
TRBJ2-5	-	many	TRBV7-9	TGTGCCAGCAGCTTAGATGGTGGTGTAGCGGAGACCCAGTACTTC	CASSLDGGVAETQYF
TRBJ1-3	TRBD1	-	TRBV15	TGTGCCACCAGCACCGGGACAGTACCGCGAAACACCATATATTTT	CATSTGTVPRNTIYF